The clone carrying this T cell receptor beta chain turned up a few times. The source of the sample is a study of cytomegalovirus exposure and HLA in healthy donors. The V and J ends lost 6 bases and 11 bases respectively, with 17 bases between them. CDR3 size: 13 residues. Germline assignment: CDR1 LNHDA and CDR2 SQIVND (reference sequence). PCR involved 60 Vbeta and 13 Jbeta primers. Only in-frame clones appear in the TCRdb table, and some are missing; sequencing was by immunoSEQ multiplex PCR. The repertoire holds approximately 120,000 clones, about 70% seen once, with around 10% in the top ten. The TCR originated in a woman in her thirties or forties in good health and CMV-seropositive. The V and J genes are TRBV19 and TRBJ1-5; D remains ambiguous. Sequences were obtained from PBMCs. DNA for the CDR3: TGTGCCAGTAGACGCCAGGCCCTCGGGGCCCAGCATTTT. It is translated as CASRRQALGAQHF.